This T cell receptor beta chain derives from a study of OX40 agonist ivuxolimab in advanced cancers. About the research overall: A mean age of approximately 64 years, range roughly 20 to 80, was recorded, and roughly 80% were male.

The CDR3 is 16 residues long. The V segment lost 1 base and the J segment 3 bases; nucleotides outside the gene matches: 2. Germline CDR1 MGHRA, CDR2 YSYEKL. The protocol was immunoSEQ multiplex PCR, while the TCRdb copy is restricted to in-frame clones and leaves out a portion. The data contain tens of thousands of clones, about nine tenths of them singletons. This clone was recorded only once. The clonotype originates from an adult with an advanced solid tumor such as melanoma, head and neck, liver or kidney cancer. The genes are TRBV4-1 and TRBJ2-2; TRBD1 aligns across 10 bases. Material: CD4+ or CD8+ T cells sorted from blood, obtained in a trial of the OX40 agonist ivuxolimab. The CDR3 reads CASSQAGTGDTGELFF. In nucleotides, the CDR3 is TGCGCCAGCAGCCAAGCCGGGACAGGGGACACCGGGGAGCTGTTTTTT.